The 30 T cell receptor beta chains given below trace back to one sample, sequenced in a study of T-cell reconstitution after alpha-beta-depleted transplantation in children. Unique molecular identifiers were incorporated during preparation of the TCRbeta library. TCRdb itself ran the PCR reads through MiXCR, one entry per CDR3 protein. Of hundreds of thousands of distinct CDR3 sequences listed, around 13% are singletons. The specimen comprised PBMCs, sampled before TCRalphabeta/CD19-depleted stem cell transplant. The receptors come from a girl aged 2 to 10 with congenital amegakaryocytic thrombocytopenia, due to receive a stem cell transplant.

This clonotype was recorded a few times. The J gene is TRBJ2-7, the V gene TRBV5-1; TRBD1 matches 9 bases. With V trimmed by 0 bases and J by 3 bases, 4 bases remained unmatched. This CDR3 region has 15 residues. CDR1 and CDR2 from the germline V gene are SGHRS and YFSETQ. The CDR3 nucleotides read TGCGCCAGCAGCTTGGCCCCGGGACAGGGCTACGAGCAGTACTTC. Translating it yields CASSLAPGQGYEQYF.

The V and J genes are TRBV7-8 and TRBJ1-1, with D uncertain. Between the trimmed V and J ends, which lost 2 bases and 4 bases, there was a span of 11 bases. Germline V gene lookup returns CDR1 SGHVS and CDR2 FQNEAQ. CDR3 size: 14 residues. CDR3 in amino acids: CASSLRDYSTEAFF. The CDR3, as DNA: TGTGCCAGCAGCTTACGGGATTACAGCACTGAAGCTTTCTTT.

The table lists this clonotype with many counts. V usage is TRBV29-1 and J usage is TRBJ1-1; 8 bases match TRBD1. Germline CDR1 reads SQVTM; CDR2 reads ANQGSEA. Trimming took 4 bases from V and 4 from J; bases not matched to a gene: 8. The CDR3 is 14 amino acids. The CDR3 is CSVVNQGAFTEAFF. The CDR3, as DNA: TGCAGCGTTGTAAATCAGGGGGCATTCACTGAAGCTTTCTTT.

This clonotype has a handful of counts. The chain has TRBV5-6 and TRBJ2-7; perhaps TRBD2 as D (6 bases). Germline V lookup: CDR1 SGHDT, CDR2 YYEEEE. V lost 0 bases and J 5 bases, leaving 18 bases between the germline ends. This CDR3 is built from 16 residues. The CDR3 region is CASSLGPVRGDDEQYF. Here the CDR3 DNA reads TGTGCCAGCAGCTTGGGGCCAGTGCGGGGTGACGACGAGCAGTACTTC.

This clonotype was seen repeatedly, ten times or more. The V gene is TRBV6-1, the J gene TRBJ2-7, with a possible D match to TRBD1 (6 bases). The germline V gene encodes CDR1 MNHNS and CDR2 SASEGT. This CDR3 has 14 residues. With 4 bases removed from V and 1 base from J, the gap between germline ends came to 11 bases. The CDR3 DNA sequence: TGTGCCAGCAGTGGGCAGGGGATGTCCTACGAGCAGTACTTC. This codes for CASSGQGMSYEQYF.

This clonotype was recorded at least ten times. The V and J genes are TRBV6-1 and TRBJ1-3; TRBD1 matches 7 bases. Looked up from germline, CDR1 is MNHNS and CDR2 is SASEGT. The CDR3 consists of 15 residues. V lost 6 bases, J lost 1 base, and 6 bases stayed unmatched. The CDR3 coding sequence is TGTGCCAGCAGAACACAGGGGTGGTCTGGAAACACCATATATTTT. Encoded protein: CASRTQGWSGNTIYF.

V gene TRBV19 combines with J gene TRBJ1-1; 8 bases are shared with TRBD1. Germline values: CDR1 LNHDA, CDR2 SQIVND (reference sequence). V shed 4 bases and J 3 bases; nucleotides not matched to a gene: 13. The CDR3 is 17 residues long. This chain's CDR3 is CASSTMPRTGRDTEAFF. In DNA, the CDR3 is TGTGCCAGTAGTACTATGCCACGGACAGGGAGGGACACTGAAGCTTTCTTT.

The chain carries TRBV5-1 and TRBJ2-2, with D unclear. Trimming shortened V by 4 bases and J by 6 bases, and 16 bases separated the two germline ends. The CDR3 runs to 15 residues. Germline V gives CDR1 SGHRS, CDR2 YFSETQ. The CDR3 reads CASSVLSPTAGELFF. The CDR3 DNA reads as TGCGCCAGCAGCGTCCTCAGTCCCACCGCCGGGGAGCTGTTTTTT.

This chain joins TRBV27 and TRBJ2-3, with TRBD2 matching over 9 bases. Germline CDR1 and CDR2: MNHEY and SMNVEV (reference sequence). The CDR3 is 14 residues long. J lost 4 bases, V lost 6 bases, and 5 bases had no gene match. The CDR3 region has the DNA TGTGCCAGCAGGCGGGAGGGTGGATCAGATACGCAGTATTTT. This codes for CASRREGGSDTQYF.

This clonotype has more than one count but fewer than ten. CDR3: CASSLDAGTWDEKLFF. In nucleotides, the CDR3 is TGTGCCAGCAGCTTAGATGCGGGGACCTGGGATGAAAAACTGTTTTTT. The V gene is TRBV11-2, the J gene TRBJ1-4; TRBD1 is a possible D gene (5 bases). V gave up 0 bases and J gave up 6 bases, with 14 bases separating them. Germline V lookup: CDR1 SGHAT, CDR2 FQNNGV. The CDR3 totals 16 residues. Together with reference TRBV11-2 and TRBJ1-4, the CDR3 gives the full variable domain: EAGVAQSPRYKIIEKRQSVAFWCNPISGHATLYWYQQILGQGPKLLIQFQNNGVVDDSQLPKDRFSAERLKGVDSTLKIQPAKLEDSAVYLCASSLDAGTWDEKLFFGSGTQLSVL.

V usage is TRBV15 and J usage is TRBJ2-3, with a possible D match to TRBD2 (7 bases). Germline CDR1 LNHNV, CDR2 YYDKDF (reference sequence). Trimming left V 3 bases short and J 2 bases short, with 12 bases between. The CDR3 has 15 amino acids. The CDR3 spells CATSSTGRDTDTQYF. For the CDR3, the DNA is TGTGCCACCAGCAGCACAGGGAGGGACACAGATACGCAGTATTTT.

This chain connects TRBV10-3 to TRBJ2-7, with TRBD1 identical over 7 bases. Germline assignment: CDR1 ENHRY and CDR2 SYGVKD. The CDR3 extends over 14 amino acids. The V gene end was trimmed by 4 bases and the J gene end by 2 bases; junction bases not matched to a gene: 5. The CDR3 loop reads CAISGGTVTYEQYF. For the CDR3, the DNA is TGTGCCATCAGTGGGGGGACAGTTACCTACGAGCAGTACTTC.

The chain is built from TRBV27 and TRBJ2-1; a possible D gene is TRBD2 (7 bases). This CDR3 is built from 12 residues. Trimming shortened V by 4 bases and J by 12 bases, and 13 bases separated the two germline ends. Germline assignment: CDR1 MNHEY and CDR2 SMNVEV (reference sequence). The CDR3 spells CASSSLADRQFF. The DNA for the CDR3 is TGTGCCAGCAGTTCGCTAGCGGACAGGCAGTTCTTC.

V and J are TRBV7-8 and TRBJ2-7, with a possible D match to TRBD2 (6 bases). This CDR3 comprises 15 residues. Trimming shortened V by 5 bases and J by 4 bases, and 18 bases separated the two germline ends. The germline V gene encodes CDR1 SGHVS and CDR2 FQNEAQ. CDR3 region: CASSDRYSGAYEQYF. Written as DNA, the CDR3 is TGTGCCAGCAGCGATCGGTATAGCGGAGCGTACGAGCAGTACTTC.

As concerns this clonotype: A read error may be the cause here, since a much bigger clone is one base away. The final CDR3 position lacks the conserved phenylalanine or tryptophan, pointing to a likely read error. The chain links TRBV10-3 to TRBJ2-7; D unresolved. Looked up from germline, CDR1 is ENHRY and CDR2 is SYGVKD. This CDR3 is built from 12 residues. Between the trimmed V and J ends, which lost 2 bases and 2 bases, there was a span of 4 bases. The CDR3: CAISEATYEQYL. As DNA, the CDR3 is TGTGCCATCAGTGAGGCAACCTACGAGCAGTACTTG.

This clonotype turned up a few times. The J gene is TRBJ2-1, the V gene TRBV25-1; the match to TRBD2 covers 15 bases. After removal of 4 bases from V and 8 bases from J, the junction contained 6 bases not matched to a gene. The CDR3 is 16 amino acids. The germline V gene has CDR1 MGHDK and CDR2 SYGVNS. The CDR3, as DNA: TGTGCCAGCAGTGGCCGGACTAGCGGGAGGGCCTATGAGCAGTTCTTC. Translating it yields CASSGRTSGRAYEQFF.

This clonotype came up many times. The genes are TRBV6-5 and TRBJ2-5; the match to TRBD1 covers 9 bases. V gave up 0 bases and J gave up 4 bases; unmatched junction bases: 3. CDR1 MNHEY and CDR2 SVGAGI come from the germline V gene. This CDR3 is 15 amino acids long. CDR3: CASSYSGQGAETQYF. CDR3 nucleotide sequence: TGTGCCAGCAGTTACTCGGGACAGGGAGCAGAGACCCAGTACTTC.

The chain is built from TRBV3-1 and TRBJ2-5; 13 bases line up with TRBD2. This CDR3 spans 18 amino acids. Germline CDR1 LGHDT, CDR2 YNNKEL (reference sequence). V gave up 0 bases and J gave up 0 bases; unmatched junction bases: 4. The CDR3 spells CASSQEQGLAGYQETQYF. The CDR3 nucleotides are TGTGCCAGCAGCCAAGAACAGGGACTAGCGGGATACCAAGAGACCCAGTACTTC.

There are a few counts of this clonotype. This chain joins TRBV5-1 and TRBJ2-7; tentatively, D is TRBD2 (6 bases). Germline CDR1 is SGHRS and CDR2 is YFSETQ. The ends were cut back, 3 bases at V and 2 bases at J, with 9 bases in the middle. The CDR3 spans 13 residues. CDR3 region: CASSWGTPYEQYF. The CDR3 bases are TGCGCCAGCAGCTGGGGGACTCCCTACGAGCAGTACTTC. Complete variable domain (other parts from reference TRBV5-1 and TRBJ2-7): KAGVTQTPRYLIKTRGQQVTLSCSPISGHRSVSWYQQTPGQGLQFLFEYFSETQRNKGNFPGRFSGRQFSNSRSEMNVSTLELGDSALYLCASSWGTPYEQYFGPGTRLTVT.

This clonotype was recorded at least ten times. The genes are TRBV27 and TRBJ2-5; tentative D call: TRBD2 (6 bases). V was trimmed by 5 bases and J by 5 bases, leaving 21 bases between them. The germline V gene has CDR1 MNHEY and CDR2 SMNVEV (reference sequence). This CDR3 spans 16 amino acids. In nucleotides, the CDR3 is TGTGCCAGCAGTCCCCCTCCAGAAGTGGGAGGTGAGACCCAGTACTTC. Its translation is CASSPPPEVGGETQYF.

There are a few counts of this clonotype. The CDR3 here is CASSLTSGSPYEQFF. CDR3 sequence (DNA): TGCGCCAGCAGCTTGACTAGCGGGAGCCCCTATGAGCAGTTCTTC. The gene calls are TRBV5-1 and TRBJ2-1; TRBD2 aligns across 11 bases. This CDR3 comprises 15 residues. Germline CDR1 reads SGHRS; CDR2 reads YFSETQ. The V segment lost 1 base and the J segment 8 bases; nucleotides outside the gene matches: 5.

The V and J genes are TRBV5-1 and TRBJ2-1, with 8 positions matching TRBD2. J lost 0 bases, V lost 2 bases, and 4 bases had no gene match. This CDR3 comprises 16 residues. Germline CDR1 reads SGHRS; CDR2 reads YFSETQ. The CDR3 DNA reads TGCGCCAGCAGCTTCGGCCTAGCGGGCTCCTACAATGAGCAGTTCTTC. It specifies CASSFGLAGSYNEQFF.

This clonotype has at least ten counts. The V gene is TRBV11-1, the J gene TRBJ2-2, with D unclear. The CDR3 runs 12 residues. Deletions cut 3 bases from V and 8 bases from J, with 7 bases between. Looked up from germline, CDR1 is SGHAT and CDR2 is FQDESV (reference sequence). In DNA, the CDR3 is TGTGCCAGCAGCTTTATGTTGGGGGAGCTGTTTTTT. Protein: CASSFMLGELFF.

This clonotype was observed many times. The chain is built from TRBV29-1 and TRBJ2-6, with a tentative D call TRBD2 (6 bases). V was cut by 4 bases and J by 1 base, with 14 bases left in between. The germline V gene encodes CDR1 SQVTM and CDR2 ANQGSEA. This CDR3 spans 16 amino acids. The DNA of the CDR3 is TGCAGCGTTGTCGCGGGGACGGCTTCTGGGGCCAACGTCCTGACTTTC. Translation: CSVVAGTASGANVLTF.

This clonotype has a count of ten or more. The V gene is TRBV29-1, the J gene TRBJ2-1; D gene unclear. Between the trimmed V and J ends, which lost 4 bases and 10 bases, there was a span of 14 bases. Germline V gives CDR1 SQVTM, CDR2 ANQGSEA. CDR3 length: 12 residues. CDR3: CSVVSELGEQFF. CDR3 DNA sequence: TGCAGCGTTGTTTCCGAACTCGGAGAGCAGTTCTTC.

This clonotype was seen only a few times. This chain joins TRBV12-3 or TRBV12-4 and TRBJ2-5; D gene unclear. The CDR3 has 14 amino acids. Between the trimmed V and J ends, which lost 3 bases and 2 bases, there was a span of 10 bases. CDR3 DNA: TGTGCCAGCAGTTTTCGCGAGATACAAGAGACCCAGTACTTC. Translation: CASSFREIQETQYF.

This clonotype was detected ten times or more. The rearrangement uses TRBV12-3 or TRBV12-4 and TRBJ2-7; tentative D call: TRBD2 (6 bases). V shed 3 bases and J shed 2 bases, with 14 bases lying between them. The length of the CDR3 is 15 residues. CDR3 amino acids: CASSFTGVRTYEQYF. For the CDR3, the DNA is TGTGCCAGCAGTTTCACGGGGGTCCGAACCTACGAGCAGTACTTC.

In its sample, this clonotype was seen a few times. The chain has TRBV20-1 and TRBJ1-1; D is ambiguous. This CDR3 region has 9 residues. Trimming took 6 bases from V and 11 from J, leaving 10 bases between them. CDR1 is DFQATT, CDR2 SNEGSKA, per germline (reference sequence). The CDR3 nucleotides read TGCAGTGCGACGGCAGGTGCTTTCTTT. This encodes CSATAGAFF.

This clonotype has at least ten counts. The DNA for the CDR3 is TGTGCCAGCAGTTTATACGCCGGATCCACAGATACGCAGTATTTT. Its protein is CASSLYAGSTDTQYF. V is TRBV12-3 or TRBV12-4 and J is TRBJ2-3; no firm D call. The germline V and J ends were trimmed by 2 bases and 2 bases, with 11 bases remaining between them. This CDR3 is 15 amino acids long.

The gene calls are TRBV4-1 and TRBJ2-7; 9 bases match TRBD2. J gave up 5 bases and V 0 bases, and 8 bases lay outside the gene matches. The CDR3 covers 16 residues. Germline V gene data show CDR1 as MGHRA and CDR2 as YSYEKL. The CDR3 sequence: CASSQEVAGVGNEQYF. The DNA of the CDR3 is TGCGCCAGCAGCCAAGAGGTAGCGGGAGTAGGAAACGAGCAGTACTTC.